Following are 11 T cell receptor beta chains from one sample sequenced in a study of T cells in Graves' hyperthyroidism and ophthalmopathy. RNA transcripts were the template for amplifying TCR beta CDR3 regions. With the HTBI primer set, the TCR CDR3 went through a first round of RT-PCR. MiXCR was run by TCRdb on the multiplex PCR reads, yielding one entry per CDR3 protein. The data contain 500,000 to 700,000 distinct CDR3 sequences, over 15% of them seen just once; the ten biggest clones take up around a sixth. Sequencing was performed on blood. The receptors shown here come from a woman between 18 and 30 years old with Graves' hyperthyroidism.

This clonotype appeared many times. This chain links TRBV27 with TRBJ1-5; D gene uncertain. CDR1 is MNHEY and CDR2 is SMNVEV in the germline V gene (reference sequence). V was trimmed by 5 bases and J by 0 bases, leaving 14 bases between them. The CDR3 extends over 16 amino acids. CDR3 loop: CASSPFGGYSNQPQHF. The CDR3 DNA sequence: TGTGCCAGCAGTCCCTTCGGCGGTTATAGCAATCAGCCCCAGCATTTT.

This clonotype was recorded at least ten times. The chain carries TRBV3-1 and TRBJ2-1; no definite D call. Germline V gives CDR1 LGHDT, CDR2 YNNKEL (reference sequence). This CDR3 has 11 residues. V lost 3 bases and J lost 3, with 0 bases in between. The CDR3: CASSHYNEQFF. As DNA, the CDR3 is TGTGCCAGCAGCCACTACAATGAGCAGTTCTTC.

This clonotype turned up a few times. A read error may explain this, as a much larger clone is one base away. V is TRBV20-1 and J is TRBJ1-5; D is possibly TRBD1 (5 bases). This CDR3 has 14 amino acids. The V gene's germline CDR1 is DFQATT and CDR2 SNEGSKA (reference sequence). The CDR3 reads CGAMTDSFNQPQHF. The CDR3 DNA sequence: TGCGGTGCTATGACAGATTCCTTCAATCAGCCCCAGCATTTT.

This clonotype was observed at least ten times. Sequence at one end of the junction differs from germline and may be a read error. The genes are TRBV7-9 and TRBJ1-6, with 7 bases lining up with TRBD1. CDR1 is SEHNR, CDR2 FQNEAQ, per germline (reference sequence). This CDR3 has 13 amino acids. The CDR3 nucleotides read TGCGCCAGCAGCTTTACAGGGGATTCACCCCTCCACTTT. It translates to CASSFTGDSPLHF. Full variable domain (remainder filled in from reference TRBV7-9 and TRBJ1-6): DTGVSQNPRHKITKRGQNVTFRCDPISEHNRLYWYRQTLGQGPEFLTYFQNEAQLEKSRLLSDRFSAERPKGSFSTLEIQRTEQGDSAMYLCASSFTGDSPLHFGNGTRLTVT.

Comments on this clonotype: A much larger clonotype is one base distant, so this may be a read error. The chain carries TRBV10-3 and TRBJ1-5; no definite D call. Trimming removed 3 bases from V and 0 bases from J, with 15 bases in between. CDR3 length: 17 amino acids. Looked up from germline, CDR1 is ENHRY and CDR2 is SYGVKD. CDR3 nucleotides: TGTGCCATCAGTGAAGCGTTAAGACCTAATAGCAATCAGCCCCAGCATTTT. Translated, it gives CAISEALRPNSNQPQHF.

The V call is TRBV20-1, the J call TRBJ2-5; the match to TRBD1 covers 7 bases. V lost 5 bases, J lost 3 bases, and 3 bases stayed unmatched. This CDR3 is built from 12 residues. Germline lookup yields CDR1 DFQATT and CDR2 SNEGSKA (reference sequence). CDR3 protein: CSAGTAKETQYF. CDR3 DNA: TGCAGTGCTGGGACAGCTAAAGAGACCCAGTACTTC.

In its sample, this clonotype was seen a few times. The chain has TRBV19 and TRBJ2-7, with D unclear. The V gene lost 1 base and the J gene lost 8 bases, with 15 bases spanning the gap. The CDR3 is 14 residues long. Germline V gene data show CDR1 as LNHDA and CDR2 as SQIVND (reference sequence). CDR3 region: CASSIASPPQQQYF. DNA for the CDR3: TGTGCCAGTAGTATAGCCTCCCCCCCGCAACAGCAGTACTTC.

The chain is built from TRBV10-3 and TRBJ2-1, with TRBD2 matching 10 bases. This CDR3 is 19 amino acids long. J was trimmed by 8 bases and V by 4 bases; bases with no gene match: 20. CDR1 is ENHRY and CDR2 is SYGVKD in the germline V gene. In nucleotides, the CDR3 is TGTGCCATCAGTGCGTCTAGCGGGAGATTGGGCACACGGCCGGATGAGCAGTTCTTC. Protein sequence: CAISASSGRLGTRPDEQFF.

This sequence joins TRBV27 and TRBJ1-4; 11 bases align to TRBD1. From germline, CDR1 is MNHEY and CDR2 SMNVEV (reference sequence). This CDR3 contains 12 residues. J was trimmed by 11 bases and V by 10 bases; bases with no gene match: 6. The chain's CDR3 is CATRDRGWKLFF. The CDR3 DNA reads as TGTGCCACCCGGGACAGGGGGTGGAAACTGTTTTTT.

The chain recombines TRBV19 with TRBJ2-5, with D perhaps TRBD1 or TRBD2 (5 bases each). The CDR3 has 13 residues. V was trimmed by 6 bases and J by 4 bases, leaving 12 bases between them. CDR1 is LNHDA and CDR2 is SQIVND in the germline V gene (reference sequence). CDR3 nucleotide sequence: TGTGCCAGTAGGTCGGGACCTCGAGAGACCCAGTACTTC. It codes for CASRSGPRETQYF. The complete variable domain, with remaining parts taken from reference TRBV19 and TRBJ2-5, reads DGGITQSPKYLFRKEGQNVTLSCEQNLNHDAMYWYRQDPGQGLRLIYYSQIVNDFQKGDIAEGYSVSREKKESFPLTVTSAQKNPTAFYLCASRSGPRETQYFGPGTRLLVL.

This clonotype was detected many times. This rearrangement joins TRBV2 to TRBJ2-1, with 9 nucleotides matching TRBD1. Germline CDR1 is SNHLY and CDR2 is FYNNEI. The CDR3 covers 15 residues. V shed 2 bases and J 6 bases; nucleotides not matched to a gene: 5. The CDR3, as DNA: TGTGCCAGCAGTGAAAGGACAGGGGAGTCCAATGAGCAGTTCTTC. The encoded protein is CASSERTGESNEQFF.